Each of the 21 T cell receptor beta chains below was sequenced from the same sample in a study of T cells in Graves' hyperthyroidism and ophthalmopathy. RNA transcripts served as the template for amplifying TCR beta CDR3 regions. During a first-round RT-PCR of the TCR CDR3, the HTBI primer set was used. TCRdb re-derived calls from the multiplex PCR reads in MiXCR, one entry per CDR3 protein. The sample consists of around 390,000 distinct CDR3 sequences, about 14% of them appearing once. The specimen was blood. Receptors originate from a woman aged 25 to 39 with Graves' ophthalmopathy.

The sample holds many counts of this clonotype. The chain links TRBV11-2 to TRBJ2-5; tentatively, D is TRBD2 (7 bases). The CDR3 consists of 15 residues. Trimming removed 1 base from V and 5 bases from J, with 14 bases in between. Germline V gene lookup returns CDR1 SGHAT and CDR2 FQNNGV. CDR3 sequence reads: CASSLVGGGAETQYF. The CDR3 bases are TGTGCCAGCAGCTTAGTGGGGGGGGGCGCGGAGACCCAGTACTTC.

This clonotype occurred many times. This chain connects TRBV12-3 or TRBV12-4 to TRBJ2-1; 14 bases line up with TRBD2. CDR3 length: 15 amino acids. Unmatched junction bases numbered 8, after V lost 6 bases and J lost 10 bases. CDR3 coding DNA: TGTGCCAGCAGCCGACTAGCGGGGGGGCTTTGGGAGCAGTTCTTC. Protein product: CASSRLAGGLWEQFF.

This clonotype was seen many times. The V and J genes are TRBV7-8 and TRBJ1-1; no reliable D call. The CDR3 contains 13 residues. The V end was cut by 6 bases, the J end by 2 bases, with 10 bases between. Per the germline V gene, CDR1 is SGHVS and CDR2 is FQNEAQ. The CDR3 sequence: CASSQNTNTEAFF. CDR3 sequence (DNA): TGTGCCAGCAGTCAAAACACTAACACTGAAGCTTTCTTT.

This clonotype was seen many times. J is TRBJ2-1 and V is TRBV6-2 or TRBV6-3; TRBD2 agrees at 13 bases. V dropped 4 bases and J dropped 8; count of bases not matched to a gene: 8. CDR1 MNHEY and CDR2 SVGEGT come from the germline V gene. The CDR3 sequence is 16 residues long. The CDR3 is CASSFTSGGALDEQFF. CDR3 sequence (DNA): TGTGCCAGCAGTTTTACTAGCGGGGGGGCTCTCGATGAGCAGTTCTTC.

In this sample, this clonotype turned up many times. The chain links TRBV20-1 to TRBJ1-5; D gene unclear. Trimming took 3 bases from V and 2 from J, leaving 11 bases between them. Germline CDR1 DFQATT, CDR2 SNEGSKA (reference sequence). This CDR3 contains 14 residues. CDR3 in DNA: TGCAGTGCTAGTAGCCCCCGGGGCAATCAGCCCCAGCATTTT. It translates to CSASSPRGNQPQHF.

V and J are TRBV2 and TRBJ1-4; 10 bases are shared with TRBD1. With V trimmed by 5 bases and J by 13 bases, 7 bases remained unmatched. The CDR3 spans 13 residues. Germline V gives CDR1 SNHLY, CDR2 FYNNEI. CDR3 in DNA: TGTGCCAGCAGTTCCGGGACAGGGGCTAGACTGTTTTTT. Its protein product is CASSSGTGARLFF.

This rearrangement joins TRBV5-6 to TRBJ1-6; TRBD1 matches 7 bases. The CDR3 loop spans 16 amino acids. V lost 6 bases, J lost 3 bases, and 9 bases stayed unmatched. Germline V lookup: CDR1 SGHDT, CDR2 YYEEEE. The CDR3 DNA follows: TGTGCCAGCACCCTGACAGGACAGGTCTATAATTCACCCCTCCACTTT. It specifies CASTLTGQVYNSPLHF.

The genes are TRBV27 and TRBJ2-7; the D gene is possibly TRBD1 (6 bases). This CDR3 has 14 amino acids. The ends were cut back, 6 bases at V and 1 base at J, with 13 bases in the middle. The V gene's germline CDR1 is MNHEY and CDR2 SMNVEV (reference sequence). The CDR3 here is CASSPLDRSYEQYF. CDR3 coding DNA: TGTGCCAGCAGCCCACTCGACAGGTCCTACGAGCAGTACTTC.

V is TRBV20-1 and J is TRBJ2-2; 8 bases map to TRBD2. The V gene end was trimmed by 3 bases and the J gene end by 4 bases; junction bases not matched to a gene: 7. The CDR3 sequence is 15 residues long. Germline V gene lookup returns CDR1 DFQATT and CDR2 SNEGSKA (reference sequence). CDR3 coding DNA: TGCAGTGCTAGGTCGAGCGGGAGAATCACCGGGGAGCTGTTTTTT. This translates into CSARSSGRITGELFF.

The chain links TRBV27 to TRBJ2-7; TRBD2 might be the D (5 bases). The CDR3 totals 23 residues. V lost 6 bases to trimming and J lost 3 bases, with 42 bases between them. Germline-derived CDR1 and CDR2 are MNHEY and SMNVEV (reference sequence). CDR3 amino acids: CASSSRTQGTLLRADNIYYEQYF. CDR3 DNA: TGTGCCAGCAGCTCTAGGACCCAAGGAACCCTACTACGAGCGGATAACATCTACTACGAGCAGTACTTC.

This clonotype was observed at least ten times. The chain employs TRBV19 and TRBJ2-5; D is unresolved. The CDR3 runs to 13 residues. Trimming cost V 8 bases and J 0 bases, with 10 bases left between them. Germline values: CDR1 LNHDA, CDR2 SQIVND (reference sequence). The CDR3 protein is CASSQTNQETQYF. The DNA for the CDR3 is TGTGCCAGTTCTCAGACAAACCAAGAGACCCAGTACTTC.

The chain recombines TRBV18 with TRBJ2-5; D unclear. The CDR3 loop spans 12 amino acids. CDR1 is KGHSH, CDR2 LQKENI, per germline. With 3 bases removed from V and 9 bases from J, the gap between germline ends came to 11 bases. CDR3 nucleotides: TGTGCCAGCTCACCCAGGAATAGGGCCCAGTACTTC. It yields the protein CASSPRNRAQYF. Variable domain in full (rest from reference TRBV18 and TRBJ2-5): NAGVMQNPRHLVRRRGQEARLRCSPMKGHSHVYWYRQLPEEGLKFMVYLQKENIIDESGMPKERFSAEFPKEGPSILRIQQVVRGDSAAYFCASSPRNRAQYFGPGTRLLVL.

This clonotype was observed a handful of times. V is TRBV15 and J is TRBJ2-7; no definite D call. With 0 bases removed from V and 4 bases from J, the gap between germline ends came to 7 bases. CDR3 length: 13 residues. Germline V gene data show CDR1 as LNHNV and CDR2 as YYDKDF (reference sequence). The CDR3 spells CATSRESWYEQYF. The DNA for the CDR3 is TGTGCCACCAGCAGAGAGAGCTGGTACGAGCAGTACTTC.

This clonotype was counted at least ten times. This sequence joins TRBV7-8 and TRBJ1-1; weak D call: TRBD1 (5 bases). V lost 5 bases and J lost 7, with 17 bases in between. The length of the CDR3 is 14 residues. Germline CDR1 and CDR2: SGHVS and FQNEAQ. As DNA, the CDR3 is TGTGCCAGCAGCATGAGCGAGAAGGGGATTGAAGCTTTCTTT. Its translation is CASSMSEKGIEAFF.

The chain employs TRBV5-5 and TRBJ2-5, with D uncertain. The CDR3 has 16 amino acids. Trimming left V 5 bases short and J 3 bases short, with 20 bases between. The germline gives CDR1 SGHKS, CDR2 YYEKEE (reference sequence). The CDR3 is CASSFTPFPAEETQYF. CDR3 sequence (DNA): TGTGCCAGCAGTTTTACCCCTTTCCCGGCCGAAGAGACCCAGTACTTC.

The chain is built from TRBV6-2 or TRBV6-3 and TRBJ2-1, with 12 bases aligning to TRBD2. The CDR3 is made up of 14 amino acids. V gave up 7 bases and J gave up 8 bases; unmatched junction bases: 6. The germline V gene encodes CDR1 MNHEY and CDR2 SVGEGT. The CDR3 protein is CASNPSGGVDEQFF. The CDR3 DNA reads TGTGCCAGCAATCCTAGCGGGGGGGTTGATGAGCAGTTCTTC.

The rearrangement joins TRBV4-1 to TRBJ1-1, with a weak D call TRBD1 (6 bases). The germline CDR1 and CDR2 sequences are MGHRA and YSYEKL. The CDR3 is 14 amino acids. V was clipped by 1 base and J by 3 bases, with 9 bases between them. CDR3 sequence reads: CASSQAGGDTEAFF. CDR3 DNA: TGCGCCAGCAGCCAAGCGGGGGGCGACACTGAAGCTTTCTTT.

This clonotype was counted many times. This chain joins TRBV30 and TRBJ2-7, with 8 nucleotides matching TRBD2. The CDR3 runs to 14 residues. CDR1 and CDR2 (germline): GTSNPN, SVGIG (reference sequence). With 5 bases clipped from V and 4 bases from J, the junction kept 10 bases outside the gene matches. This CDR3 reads CAWGTGTRWYEQYF. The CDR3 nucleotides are TGTGCCTGGGGGACCGGGACTAGGTGGTACGAGCAGTACTTC.

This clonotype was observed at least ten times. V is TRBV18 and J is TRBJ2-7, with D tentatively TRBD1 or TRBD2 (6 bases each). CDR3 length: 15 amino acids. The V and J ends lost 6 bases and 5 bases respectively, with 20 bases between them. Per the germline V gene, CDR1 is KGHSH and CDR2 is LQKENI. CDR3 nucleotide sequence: TGTGCCAGCTCTCGCGAGGGGGGCCGGGGTAACGAGCAGTACTTC. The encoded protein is CASSREGGRGNEQYF.

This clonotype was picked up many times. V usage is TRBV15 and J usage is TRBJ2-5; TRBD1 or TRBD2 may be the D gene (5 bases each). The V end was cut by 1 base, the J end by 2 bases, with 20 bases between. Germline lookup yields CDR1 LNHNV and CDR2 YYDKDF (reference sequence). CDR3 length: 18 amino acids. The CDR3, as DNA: TGTGCCACCAGCAGAGGCCCCTTCGGGGTGGGGGTACAAGAGACCCAGTACTTC. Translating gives CATSRGPFGVGVQETQYF.

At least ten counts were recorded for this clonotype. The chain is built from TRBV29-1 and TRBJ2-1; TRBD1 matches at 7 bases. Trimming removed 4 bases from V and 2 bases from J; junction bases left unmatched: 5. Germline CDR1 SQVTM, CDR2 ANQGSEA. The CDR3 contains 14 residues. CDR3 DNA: TGCAGCGTTGCAGGGACAGTAGCCTACAATGAGCAGTTCTTC. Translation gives CSVAGTVAYNEQFF.